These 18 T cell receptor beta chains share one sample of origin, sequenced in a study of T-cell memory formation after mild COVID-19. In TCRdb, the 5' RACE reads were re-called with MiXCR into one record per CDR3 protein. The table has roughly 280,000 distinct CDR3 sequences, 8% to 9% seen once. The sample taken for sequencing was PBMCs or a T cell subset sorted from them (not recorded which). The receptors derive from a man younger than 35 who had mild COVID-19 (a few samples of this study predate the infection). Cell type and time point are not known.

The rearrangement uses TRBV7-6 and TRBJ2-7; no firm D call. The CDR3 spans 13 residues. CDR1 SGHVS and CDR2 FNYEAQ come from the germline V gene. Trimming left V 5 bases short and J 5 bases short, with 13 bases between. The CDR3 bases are TGTGCCAGCAGCCGCGGCGAGTTCGACGAGCAGTACGTC. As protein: CASSRGEFDEQYV.

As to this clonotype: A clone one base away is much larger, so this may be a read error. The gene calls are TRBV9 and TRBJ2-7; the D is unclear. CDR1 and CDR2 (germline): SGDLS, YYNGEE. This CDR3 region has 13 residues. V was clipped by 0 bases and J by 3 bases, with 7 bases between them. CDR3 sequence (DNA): TGTGCCAGCAGCGTAGGGAAGGACTACGAGCAGTACTTC. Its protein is CASSVGKDYEQYF.

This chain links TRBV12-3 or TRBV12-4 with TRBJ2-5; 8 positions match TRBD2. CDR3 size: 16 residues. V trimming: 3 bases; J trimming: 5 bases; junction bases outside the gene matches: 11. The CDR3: CASSFYFGTSIETQYF. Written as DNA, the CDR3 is TGTGCCAGCAGTTTTTATTTTGGGACTAGTATTGAGACCCAGTACTTC.

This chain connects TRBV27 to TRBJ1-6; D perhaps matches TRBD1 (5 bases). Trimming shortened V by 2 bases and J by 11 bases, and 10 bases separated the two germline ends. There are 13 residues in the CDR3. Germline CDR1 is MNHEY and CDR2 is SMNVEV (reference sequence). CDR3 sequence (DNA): TGTGCCAGCAGTTTAGGAGGGGATCCACCCCTCCACTTT. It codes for CASSLGGDPPLHF.

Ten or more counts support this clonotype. CDR3 coding DNA: TGTGCCAGCAGCCGTGGCCGGGCCATGAACACTGAAGCTTTCTTT. Translated: CASSRGRAMNTEAFF. The chain carries TRBV12-3 or TRBV12-4 and TRBJ1-1; no reliable D call. Between the trimmed V and J ends, which lost 6 bases and 0 bases, there was a span of 14 bases. CDR3 length: 15 amino acids.

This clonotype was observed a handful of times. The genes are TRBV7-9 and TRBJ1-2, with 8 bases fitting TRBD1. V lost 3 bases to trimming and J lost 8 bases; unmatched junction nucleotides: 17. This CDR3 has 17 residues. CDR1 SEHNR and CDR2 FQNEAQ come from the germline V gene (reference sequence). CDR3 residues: CASSFPSSGGSLGGYTF. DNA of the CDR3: TGTGCCAGCAGCTTTCCCTCCTCAGGGGGCAGTCTAGGAGGCTACACCTTC.

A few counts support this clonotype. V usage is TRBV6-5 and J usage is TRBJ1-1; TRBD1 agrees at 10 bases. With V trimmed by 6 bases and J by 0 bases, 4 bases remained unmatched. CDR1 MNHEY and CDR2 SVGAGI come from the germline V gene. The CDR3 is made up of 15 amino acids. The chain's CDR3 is CASSETGGLNTEAFF. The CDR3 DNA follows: TGTGCCAGCAGCGAGACAGGGGGCTTGAACACTGAAGCTTTCTTT.

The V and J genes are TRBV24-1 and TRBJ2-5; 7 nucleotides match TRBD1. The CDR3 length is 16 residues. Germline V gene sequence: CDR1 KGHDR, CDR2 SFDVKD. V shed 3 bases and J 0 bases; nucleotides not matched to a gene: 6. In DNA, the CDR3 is TGTGCCACCAGTGATCCACGACAGGGCTACCAAGAGACCCAGTACTTC. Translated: CATSDPRQGYQETQYF.

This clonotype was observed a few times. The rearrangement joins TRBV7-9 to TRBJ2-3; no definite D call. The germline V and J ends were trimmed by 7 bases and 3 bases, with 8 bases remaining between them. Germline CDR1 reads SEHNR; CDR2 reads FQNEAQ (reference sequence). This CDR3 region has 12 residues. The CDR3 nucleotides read TGTGCCAGCACCATATATACAGATACGCAGTATTTT. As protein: CASTIYTDTQYF.

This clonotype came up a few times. In DNA form, the CDR3 reads TGTGCCAGCAGCTTAGTTAACTTGGGTAGGAATGAGCAGTTCTTC. Protein product: CASSLVNLGRNEQFF. V is TRBV7-2 and J is TRBJ2-1; no clear D gene. Deletions cut 1 base from V and 7 bases from J, with 14 bases between. In germline, CDR1 is SGHTA, CDR2 FQGNSA. The CDR3 covers 15 residues.

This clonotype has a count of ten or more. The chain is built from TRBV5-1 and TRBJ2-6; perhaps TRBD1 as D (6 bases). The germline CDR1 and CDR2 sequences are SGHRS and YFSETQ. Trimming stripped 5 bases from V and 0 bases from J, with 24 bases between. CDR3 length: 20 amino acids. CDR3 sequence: CASSSFGLPGALSGANVLTF. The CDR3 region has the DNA TGCGCCAGCAGTTCCTTCGGGTTGCCAGGGGCTCTCTCTGGGGCCAACGTCCTGACTTTC.

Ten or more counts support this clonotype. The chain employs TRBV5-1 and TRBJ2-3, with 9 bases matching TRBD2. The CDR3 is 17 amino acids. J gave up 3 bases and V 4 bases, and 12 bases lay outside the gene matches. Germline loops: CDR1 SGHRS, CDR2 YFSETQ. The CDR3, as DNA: TGCGCCAGCAGCCAAGCTAAGACTAGCGGACCGACAGATACGCAGTATTTT. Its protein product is CASSQAKTSGPTDTQYF.

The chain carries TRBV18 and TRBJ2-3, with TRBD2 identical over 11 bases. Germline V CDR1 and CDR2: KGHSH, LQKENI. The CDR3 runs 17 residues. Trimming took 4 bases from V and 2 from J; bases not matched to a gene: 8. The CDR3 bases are TGTGCCAGCTCACGACAGATTAGCGGGGGGGCCACAGATACGCAGTATTTT. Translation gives CASSRQISGGATDTQYF.

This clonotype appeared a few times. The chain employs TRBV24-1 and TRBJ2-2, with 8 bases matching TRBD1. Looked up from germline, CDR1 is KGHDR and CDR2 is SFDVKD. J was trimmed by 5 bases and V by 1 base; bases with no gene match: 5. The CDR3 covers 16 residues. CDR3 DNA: TGTGCCACCAGTGATTTCCAGGGGGCGCTTACCGGGGAGCTGTTTTTT. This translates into CATSDFQGALTGELFF.

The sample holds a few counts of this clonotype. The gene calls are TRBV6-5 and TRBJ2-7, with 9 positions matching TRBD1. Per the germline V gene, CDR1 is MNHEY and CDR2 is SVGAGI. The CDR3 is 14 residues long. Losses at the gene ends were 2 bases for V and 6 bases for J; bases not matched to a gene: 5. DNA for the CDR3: TGTGCCAGCAGTTACGGGGTGACAGGGGGCGAGCAGTACTTC. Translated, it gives CASSYGVTGGEQYF.

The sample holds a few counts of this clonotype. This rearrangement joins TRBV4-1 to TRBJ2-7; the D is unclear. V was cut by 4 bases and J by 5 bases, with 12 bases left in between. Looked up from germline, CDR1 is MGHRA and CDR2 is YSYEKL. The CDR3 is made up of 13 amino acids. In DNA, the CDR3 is TGCGCCAGCAGCCCCCGGGTCTGGAACGAGCAGTACGTC. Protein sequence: CASSPRVWNEQYV.

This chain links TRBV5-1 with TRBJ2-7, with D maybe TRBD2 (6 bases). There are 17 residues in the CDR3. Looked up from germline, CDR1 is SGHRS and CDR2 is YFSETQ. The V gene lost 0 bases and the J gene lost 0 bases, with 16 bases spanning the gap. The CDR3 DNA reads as TGCGCCAGCAGCTTGGGGGAGGCGGGGACTGTCTCCTACGAGCAGTACTTC. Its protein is CASSLGEAGTVSYEQYF.

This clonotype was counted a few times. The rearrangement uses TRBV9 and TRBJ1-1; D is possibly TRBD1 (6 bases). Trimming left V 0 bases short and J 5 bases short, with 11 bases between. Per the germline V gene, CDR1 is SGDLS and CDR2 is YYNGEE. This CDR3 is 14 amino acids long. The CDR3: CASSVAVTGTEAFF. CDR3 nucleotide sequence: TGTGCCAGCAGCGTAGCTGTTACAGGGACTGAAGCTTTCTTT.